The sequence of this T cell receptor (beta chain) was determined in a study of cytomegalovirus exposure and HLA in healthy donors. General observations from the study: Many donors shared some public TCRs, even though most TCR sequences were rare.

With regard to this clone: Its antigen is as yet unknown.

Measured with immunoSEQ multiplex PCR; TCRdb has only the in-frame clones, and not every one. Among about 240,000 clones listed, 70% to 90% were seen once. Sequenced sample: PBMCs. The receptor was derived from a woman in her twenties or thirties in good health and CMV-seropositive.

The CDR3 DNA reads TGTGCCAGCAGCCCTCGGGGCTACGAGCAGTACTTC. This sequence encodes CASSPRGYEQYF. The chain couples TRBV7-9 to TRBJ2-7; tentatively, D is TRBD2 (5 bases). With 5 bases removed from V and 3 bases from J, the gap between germline ends came to 8 bases. The CDR3 is 12 residues long. In germline, CDR1 is SEHNR, CDR2 FQNEAQ (reference sequence).